This T cell receptor (beta chain) came from a study of early T cells in non-severe SARS-CoV-2 infection. Molecules of cDNA were individually given unique molecular identifiers that were attached to them. Using its own MiXCR run on the 5' RACE reads, TCRdb lists one record per CDR3 protein. The data show some 56,000 distinct CDR3 sequences, over 9.5% seen once. The sequenced sample consisted of whole blood. The TCR originated in an adult who was a healthcare worker with PCR-confirmed SARS-CoV-2 infection or an uninfected control (not recorded which).

The CDR3 spells CASSLTLGAGDTQYF. Written as DNA, the CDR3 is TGTGCCAGCAGCTTAACACTGGGGGCGGGAGATACGCAGTATTTT. This chain uses TRBV7-3 with TRBJ2-3, with D perhaps matching TRBD1 (6 bases). CDR3 length: 15 amino acids. Trimming removed 0 bases from V and 5 bases from J, with 12 bases in between. In germline, CDR1 is SGHTA, CDR2 FQGTGA.